A selection of T cell receptor beta chains follows, all from one sample in a study of blood T cell repertoires in COVID-19. Some clones are missing from TCRdb's copy, which holds only in-frame ones; the method was immunoSEQ multiplex PCR. Among approximately 150,000 clones listed, roughly 85% were seen once. The source material was peripheral blood. The receptors shown here come from a man between 35 and 55 years old with acute or convalescent COVID-19. The CDR3 runs from the conserved cysteine through the conserved F or W.

V: TRBV4-1
CDR3: CASSLGVNEKLFF

V: TRBV10-3
CDR3: CAISEWAGGRNTEAFF

V: TRBV5-8
CDR3: CASSPYRARTEAFF

V: TRBV3-1/TRBV3-2
CDR3: CASSQGGGRTDTQYF

V: TRBV7-9
CDR3: CASSFTGTGQETQYF

V: TRBV10-3
CDR3: CAISESRVSGANVLTF

V: TRBV7-2
CDR3: CASSFAGLPIQYF

V: TRBV7-2
CDR3: CASSLQAGGPGNEQFF

V: TRBV4-3
CDR3: CASSQDLQTDPYTF

V: TRBV7-8
CDR3: CASSPRAGSYEQYF

V: TRBV18
CDR3: CASWDRATYEQYF

V: TRBV5-1
CDR3: CASSLDIDQPQHF

V: TRBV6-5
CDR3: CASSKQFSYEQYF

V: TRBV5-1
CDR3: CASSWTSGGAGIEQFF

V: TRBV7-6
CDR3: CASSLGQGALNSPLHF

V: TRBV6-5
CDR3: CASSSQRTGSYEQYF

V: TRBV19
CDR3: CASSRRTGTSNQPQHF

V: TRBV5-4
CDR3: CASSSWATAGTQYF

V: TRBV27
CDR3: CASSSMTANYGYTF

V: TRBV28
CDR3: CASSPSGQGSSEQYF

V: TRBV7-2
CDR3: CASSLNPPGSGNTIYF

V: TRBV19
CDR3: CASTARAGGPAGELFF

V: TRBV11-1
CDR3: CASSFSPGQGIEAFF

V: TRBV28
CDR3: CASSLVVPGGAFF

V: TRBV5-1
CDR3: CASSTQSYTGELFF

V: TRBV3-1/TRBV3-2
CDR3: CASSQDTVVTSGIRQYF

V: TRBV4-1
CDR3: CASSLGTSGGTNTGELFF

V: TRBV18
CDR3: CASSLNAPGTATLERGYTF

V: TRBV30
CDR3: CAWSDREKLFF

V: TRBV18
CDR3: CASSAREYEKLFF

V: TRBV7-8
CDR3: CASSLAGQTTYEQYF

V: TRBV5-1
CDR3: CASSLAKASGGLDTQYF

V: TRBV5-4
CDR3: CASSSRLAGGLMDEQFF

V: TRBV30
CDR3: CAWKAGTKNIQYF

V: TRBV15
CDR3: CATSRDNSYGYTF

V: TRBV5-1
CDR3: CASSPTGPYGYTF

V: TRBV5-1
CDR3: CASRPGQSSYNSPLHF